This entry concerns a single TCR beta chain. This record comes from a study of blood T cell repertoires in COVID-19. Study in general: Acute and convalescent COVID-19 samples came from the United States, Italy and Spain. The analysed material was cDNA or gDNA that came from T cells, B-cell-depleted T cells, or PBMCs.

As handled by the study authors: Reference gene primers were amplified, and this amplification served to estimate nucleated cell counts. The assay was immunoSEQ multiplex PCR, and TCRdb's table has in-frame clones only and misses some. For V, J and clone size, that table is used; D and trimming come from the DNA. The sample lists about 360,000 clones, more than 75% occurring once. This TCR was sampled from a human donor in a cohort sampled during active COVID-19. The sample comprised peripheral blood.

CDR3 bases: TGTGCCAGCAGCTTACAGGGAGGGGGCAATCAGCCCCAGCATTTT. It translates to CASSLQGGGNQPQHF. The chain has TRBV5-5 and TRBJ1-5; weak D call: TRBD1 (6 bases). The CDR3 sequence is 15 residues long. Germline loops: CDR1 SGHKS, CDR2 YYEKEE (reference sequence). V lost 2 bases and J 2 bases, leaving 11 bases between the germline ends.